One and the same sample provided the 31 T cell receptor beta chains below, sequenced in a study of beta chain features in type 1 diabetes. General study findings and limits: TCRB CDR3s were moderately but significantly shorter in Type 1 diabetes patients in all four CD4+ subsets.

The antigens of these receptors remain unknown. Sequenced material consisted of expressed TCRB transcripts (all of the isolated RNA was reverse transcribed). This table comes from immunoSEQ multiplex PCR, and its TCRdb copy is limited to in-frame clones, with some not included. The sample records over 40,000 clones, approximately 60% being singletons. The sample was Tregs from blood. Source of these receptors: a man aged 25 to 40 with type 1 diabetes. Some clones in this sample may be carry-over from other donors' samples.

The chain links TRBV5-1 to TRBJ2-5; 8 nucleotides align to TRBD2. There are 14 residues in the CDR3. CDR1 and CDR2 from the germline V gene are SGHRS and YFSETQ. Trimming took 4 bases from V and 4 from J; bases not matched to a gene: 6. The CDR3 bases are TGCGCCAGCAGCGCCAGCGGGAGTCTAGAGACCCAGTACTTC. Protein product: CASSASGSLETQYF. Based on the CDR3 plus reference TRBV5-1 and TRBJ2-5, the full variable domain is KAGVTQTPRYLIKTRGQQVTLSCSPISGHRSVSWYQQTPGQGLQFLFEYFSETQRNKGNFPGRFSGRQFSNSRSEMNVSTLELGDSALYLCASSASGSLETQYFGPGTRLLVL.

This clone appeared a few times. This sequence joins TRBV7-3 and TRBJ2-1; D is possibly TRBD2 (5 bases). V gave up 1 base and J gave up 0 bases, with 7 bases separating them. Germline CDR1 is SGHTA and CDR2 is FQGTGA. This CDR3 is 15 amino acids long. Here the CDR3 DNA reads TGTGCCAGCAGCTTAAGACTAAGCTCCTACAATGAGCAGTTCTTC. Translated: CASSLRLSSYNEQFF.

V and J are TRBV6-5 and TRBJ1-1; 11 nucleotides match TRBD1. The V segment lost 3 bases and the J segment 5 bases; nucleotides outside the gene matches: 5. The CDR3 loop spans 15 amino acids. Germline lookup yields CDR1 MNHEY and CDR2 SVGAGI. The CDR3 loop is CASSYIGQGATEAFF. For the CDR3, the DNA is TGTGCCAGCAGTTATATTGGACAGGGGGCTACTGAAGCTTTCTTT.

The chain carries TRBV6-5 and TRBJ1-2, with D possibly being TRBD1 (6 bases). CDR3 size: 13 residues. Looked up from germline, CDR1 is MNHEY and CDR2 is SVGAGI. V lost 5 bases to trimming and J lost 2 bases, with 9 bases between them. The CDR3 sequence: CASSVQGNYGYTF. The CDR3 coding sequence is TGTGCCAGCAGTGTACAGGGCAACTATGGCTACACCTTC.

The genes are TRBV2 and TRBJ2-2; 7 bases are a match to TRBD2. CDR3 length: 14 amino acids. Per germline, CDR1 SNHLY and CDR2 FYNNEI. Trimming cost V 8 bases and J 4 bases; bases outside gene matches: 7. CDR3 amino acids: CASDRGGGTGELFF. The CDR3 bases are TGTGCCAGCGACCGCGGGGGAGGCACCGGGGAGCTGTTTTTT.

V gene TRBV7-9 combines with J gene TRBJ1-4; a possible D gene is TRBD1 (6 bases). The CDR3 is 15 residues long. Trimming took off 5 bases at V and 0 bases at J, with 10 bases between the two ends. Germline loops: CDR1 SEHNR, CDR2 FQNEAQ (reference sequence). The DNA of the CDR3 is TGTGCCAGCAGCCCCGGACAGTCAACTAATGAAAAACTGTTTTTT. Protein sequence: CASSPGQSTNEKLFF.

This clone occurred once. The chain combines TRBV5-4 with TRBJ2-1, with D possibly TRBD1 on 7 matching bases. The germline gives CDR1 SGHNT, CDR2 YYREEE (reference sequence). CDR3 size: 13 residues. The V and J ends lost 5 bases and 12 bases respectively, with 18 bases between them. CDR3 sequence reads: CASSVQFQGGQFF. The CDR3, as DNA: TGTGCCAGCAGTGTTCAATTTCAGGGGGGGCAGTTCTTC.

The genes are TRBV2 and TRBJ2-5; 9 bases line up with TRBD2. The CDR3 extends over 17 amino acids. CDR1 and CDR2 (germline): SNHLY, FYNNEI. V lost 4 bases to trimming and J lost 1 base; unmatched junction nucleotides: 10. CDR3 region: CASSGGSGGYTQETQYF. The CDR3 nucleotides read TGTGCCAGCAGTGGGGGTAGCGGGGGTTATACCCAAGAGACCCAGTACTTC.

As DNA, the CDR3 is TGCGCCAGCAGCCAAGGACAGATCTATAATTCACCCCTCCACTTT. It specifies CASSQGQIYNSPLHF. The chain links TRBV5-1 to TRBJ1-6, with TRBD1 as a possible D gene (6 bases). V was clipped by 4 bases and J by 3 bases, with 11 bases between them. The V gene's germline CDR1 is SGHRS and CDR2 YFSETQ. The CDR3 covers 15 residues.

On this clone itself: Germline and junction disagree at one end, which may indicate a read error. The CDR3 bases are TGCAGTGCCAGAGGACAGGGACGCTACACCTTC. Its protein product is CSARGQGRYTF. The genes are TRBV20-1 and TRBJ1-2, with 8 bases that match TRBD1. Germline CDR1 reads DFQATT; CDR2 reads SNEGSKA (reference sequence). The CDR3 sequence is 11 residues long.

The rearrangement links TRBV15 to TRBJ2-1, with D possibly TRBD2 on 5 matching bases. The germline V gene has CDR1 LNHNV and CDR2 YYDKDF (reference sequence). The CDR3 sequence is 16 residues long. Between the trimmed V and J ends, which lost 0 bases and 4 bases, there was a span of 13 bases. As DNA, the CDR3 is TGTGCCACCAGCAGAGACCCTAGCCTCATATACAATGAGCAGTTCTTC. As protein: CATSRDPSLIYNEQFF.

The chain links TRBV5-4 to TRBJ1-2; 12 bases are a match to TRBD1. With 0 bases clipped from V and 7 bases from J, the junction kept 4 bases outside the gene matches. Per the germline V gene, CDR1 is SGHNT and CDR2 is YYREEE (reference sequence). The CDR3 totals 15 residues. This CDR3 is CASSLGDRGRLGYTF. CDR3 DNA: TGTGCCAGCAGCTTGGGGGACAGGGGGCGTCTTGGCTACACCTTC.

This clone was picked up a small number of times. This chain uses TRBV5-1 with TRBJ2-5; D call uncertain. With 2 bases removed from V and 3 bases from J, the gap between germline ends came to 5 bases. There are 12 residues in the CDR3. CDR1 and CDR2 from the germline V gene are SGHRS and YFSETQ. The CDR3: CASSLREETQYF. The DNA of the CDR3 is TGCGCCAGCAGCTTAAGAGAAGAGACCCAGTACTTC.

The gene calls are TRBV5-4 and TRBJ1-1; a weak D match, TRBD1 (5 bases). The CDR3 loop spans 15 amino acids. V was clipped by 2 bases and J by 0 bases, with 11 bases between them. Germline lookup yields CDR1 SGHNT and CDR2 YYREEE (reference sequence). CDR3 DNA sequence: TGTGCCAGCAGCTTTGCCAGGGAAATGAACACTGAAGCTTTCTTT. Translated, it gives CASSFAREMNTEAFF.

This sequence joins TRBV7-8 and TRBJ1-2; D remains ambiguous. Germline V gene data show CDR1 as SGHVS and CDR2 as FQNEAQ. V lost 0 bases, J lost 7 bases, and 12 bases lay in between. CDR3 length equals 14 residues. The CDR3 DNA reads as TGTGCCAGCAGCTTAGCAGGGTCGGGAGCTGGCTACACCTTC. This sequence encodes CASSLAGSGAGYTF.

CDR3 protein: CASSLGSGVAQYF. CDR3 in DNA: TGCGCCAGCAGCTTGGGATCGGGGGTCGCGCAGTACTTC. This chain joins TRBV5-1 and TRBJ2-7, with a weak D call TRBD2 (6 bases). The CDR3 totals 13 residues. Germline V gene sequence: CDR1 SGHRS, CDR2 YFSETQ. Trimming pared 0 bases from V and 9 bases from J, leaving 13 bases between.

This chain connects TRBV9 to TRBJ1-1; 7 bases agree with TRBD1. Germline lookup yields CDR1 SGDLS and CDR2 YYNGEE. The V and J ends lost 0 bases and 6 bases, in that order; junction bases with no gene match: 2. The CDR3 has 13 amino acids. This chain's CDR3 is CASSVEQGSEAFF. The CDR3 DNA is TGTGCCAGCAGCGTAGAACAGGGGTCTGAAGCTTTCTTT. Together with reference TRBV9 and TRBJ1-1, the CDR3 gives the full variable domain: DSGVTQTPKHLITATGQRVTLRCSPRSGDLSVYWYQQSLDQGLQFLIQYYNGEERAKGNILERFSAQQFPDLHSELNLSSLELGDSALYFCASSVEQGSEAFFGQGTRLTVV.

The rearrangement uses TRBV5-1 and TRBJ1-2, with D maybe TRBD1 (5 bases). This CDR3 is built from 15 residues. V dropped 5 bases and J dropped 6 bases, with 20 bases sitting between them. CDR1 and CDR2 (germline): SGHRS, YFSETQ. The CDR3 nucleotides are TGCGCCAGCAGTCTCTTCGGGACTCCTGAGGATGGCTACACCTTC. This gives the protein CASSLFGTPEDGYTF.

The CDR3 bases are TGCGCCAGCAGCTTGGAGGGGTGGGGTGAGCAGTTCTTC. Protein sequence: CASSLEGWGEQFF. The chain carries TRBV5-1 and TRBJ2-1; maybe TRBD1 (5 bases). V gave up 0 bases and J gave up 9 bases, with 10 bases separating them. The germline CDR1 and CDR2 sequences are SGHRS and YFSETQ. This CDR3 comprises 13 residues.

The chain recombines TRBV11-2 with TRBJ2-3; 13 bases match TRBD2. Germline-derived CDR1 and CDR2 are SGHAT and FQNNGV. The ends lost 5 bases at V and 9 bases at J; junction bases unmatched: 8. The CDR3 has 15 amino acids. This CDR3 reads CASSPRLAGGGTQYF. The CDR3 DNA sequence: TGTGCCAGCAGCCCCCGACTAGCGGGGGGCGGGACGCAGTATTTT. Using reference TRBV11-2 and TRBJ2-3 for the parts outside the CDR3, the full variable domain is EAGVAQSPRYKIIEKRQSVAFWCNPISGHATLYWYQQILGQGPKLLIQFQNNGVVDDSQLPKDRFSAERLKGVDSTLKIQPAKLEDSAVYLCASSPRLAGGGTQYFGPGTRLTVL.

The chain joins TRBV14 to TRBJ2-3; TRBD1 agrees at 7 bases. The CDR3 spans 15 residues. Germline loops: CDR1 SGHDN, CDR2 FVKESK. With 0 bases clipped from V and 0 bases from J, the junction kept 0 bases outside the gene matches. CDR3 DNA: TGTGCCAGCAGCCAAGAGGACAGGAGCACAGATACGCAGTATTTT. Translated, it gives CASSQEDRSTDTQYF.

This clone was seen more than once but under ten times. The chain has TRBV5-1 and TRBJ2-5; no definite D call. This CDR3 contains 12 residues. The V gene's germline CDR1 is SGHRS and CDR2 YFSETQ. V was pared by 4 bases and J by 2 bases, with 6 bases between. This CDR3 reads CASSGGQETQYF. DNA for the CDR3: TGCGCCAGCAGCGGCGGTCAAGAGACCCAGTACTTC.

The chain combines TRBV19 with TRBJ1-2; D remains unclear. The CDR3 is made up of 13 amino acids. V shed 4 bases and J shed 5 bases, with 11 bases lying between them. Germline loops: CDR1 LNHDA, CDR2 SQIVND (reference sequence). The CDR3 DNA reads as TGTGCCAGTAGTACGCGGGCCTTATATGGCTACACCTTC. Protein product: CASSTRALYGYTF.

The chain joins TRBV29-1 to TRBJ1-2; the D gene is possibly TRBD1 (6 bases). This CDR3 comprises 11 residues. Trimming removed 6 bases at V and 4 bases at J, with 9 bases between. Germline CDR1 and CDR2: SQVTM and ANQGSEA. The CDR3 nucleotides read TGCAGCGTCACAGGGTTCTATGGCTACACCTTC. It is translated as CSVTGFYGYTF. Full variable domain (missing parts from reference TRBV29-1 and TRBJ1-2): SAVISQKPSRDICQRGTSLTIQCQVDSQVTMMFWYRQQPGQSLTLIATANQGSEATYESGFVIDKFPISRPNLTFSTLTVSNMSPEDSSIYLCSVTGFYGYTFGSGTRLTVV.

The chain has TRBV5-1 and TRBJ2-1; D is unclear. Germline V gives CDR1 SGHRS, CDR2 YFSETQ. This CDR3 is 13 amino acids long. With 6 bases removed from V and 6 bases from J, the gap between germline ends came to 13 bases. The DNA of the CDR3 is TGCGCCAGCAAACCGACACTCGTCAATGAGCAGTTCTTC. It is translated as CASKPTLVNEQFF.

This sequence joins TRBV6-1 and TRBJ1-3; a possible D gene is TRBD1 (6 bases). V was shortened by 7 bases and J by 0 bases, with 10 bases between the two germline ends. The CDR3 has 14 amino acids. Germline V lookup: CDR1 MNHNS, CDR2 SASEGT. CDR3 in amino acids: CASMRGSSGNTIYF. The DNA for the CDR3 is TGTGCCAGCATGAGGGGGAGCTCTGGAAACACCATATATTTT.

V usage is TRBV5-4 and J usage is TRBJ1-1, with D tentatively TRBD1 (6 bases). This CDR3 region has 13 residues. V was cut by 3 bases and J by 7 bases, with 13 bases left in between. CDR1 SGHNT and CDR2 YYREEE come from the germline V gene (reference sequence). For the CDR3, the DNA is TGTGCCAGCAGCTCTAACAGGGACGGTGAAGCTTTCTTT. It specifies CASSSNRDGEAFF.

V usage is TRBV7-3 and J usage is TRBJ2-2; TRBD2 might be the D (5 bases). The germline V gene encodes CDR1 SGHTA and CDR2 FQGTGA. CDR3 length: 13 amino acids. V dropped 4 bases and J dropped 5 bases, with 8 bases sitting between them. The CDR3 DNA is TGTGCCAGCAGCTCTCCGGGGACCGGGGAGCTGTTTTTT. It encodes CASSSPGTGELFF.

This clone was found once. This rearrangement joins TRBV10-2 to TRBJ2-5; D possibly corresponds to TRBD2 (5 bases). Germline V CDR1 and CDR2: WSHSY, SAAADI. Trimming removed 10 bases from V and 8 bases from J, with 17 bases in between. CDR3 length: 12 residues. CDR3 coding DNA: TGCGCCACCTCGCCGCCCGCGGGCACCCAGTACTTC. Its translation is CATSPPAGTQYF.

This chain links TRBV18 with TRBJ1-1; 9 bases agree with TRBD1. CDR1 and CDR2 from the germline V gene are KGHSH and LQKENI. This CDR3 is built from 15 residues. Unmatched junction bases numbered 8, after V lost 3 bases and J lost 6 bases. In DNA form, the CDR3 reads TGTGCCAGCTCACCCCCGGGACAGGGACACTCTGAAGCTTTCTTT. It codes for CASSPPGQGHSEAFF.

V and J are TRBV5-1 and TRBJ2-7; 9 nucleotides line up with TRBD1. Germline CDR1 SGHRS, CDR2 YFSETQ. V dropped 3 bases and J dropped 0; count of bases not matched to a gene: 7. There are 16 residues in the CDR3. The CDR3 sequence is CASSSGQGSSSYEQYF. DNA for the CDR3: TGCGCCAGCAGCTCTGGACAGGGGTCAAGCTCCTACGAGCAGTACTTC.